The 8 T cell receptor beta chains in this list originate from one sample, sequenced in a study of T cells after yellow fever vaccination. Via MiXCR, TCRdb re-called the 5' RACE reads, giving one row per CDR3 protein. Altogether approximately 120,000 distinct CDR3 sequences are present, about 7% being singletons, with the ten largest covering nearly 2.5%. Sequenced here: CD4+ T cells sorted from PBMCs, sampled less than 11 days after the first yellow fever vaccination. All receptors come from a man younger than 35 who received the YFV17D yellow fever vaccine.

There are many counts of this clonotype. V is TRBV6-1 and J is TRBJ1-1, with 7 bases lining up with TRBD1. With 9 bases clipped from V and 1 base from J, the junction kept 5 bases outside the gene matches. There are 13 residues in the CDR3. Germline CDR1 is MNHNS and CDR2 is SASEGT. CDR3 residues: CASHRGKNTEAFF. The CDR3 DNA reads as TGTGCCAGTCACAGGGGAAAGAACACTGAAGCTTTCTTT.

This clonotype was recorded many times. V gene TRBV4-3 combines with J gene TRBJ1-6; D perhaps matches TRBD1 (5 bases). V lost 1 base and J lost 7, with 20 bases in between. Germline CDR1 is LGHNA and CDR2 is YSLEER. The CDR3 length is 18 residues. The CDR3 nucleotides read TGCGCCAGCAGCCAAGGATGGGGGACCGCGGGAGGGAATTCACCCCTCCACTTT. Its translation: CASSQGWGTAGGNSPLHF.

This clonotype was seen repeatedly, ten times or more. V is TRBV7-6 and J is TRBJ1-1; D is ambiguous. The CDR3 extends over 13 amino acids. V was clipped by 4 bases and J by 1 base, with 7 bases between them. Germline CDR1 SGHVS, CDR2 FNYEAQ. This chain's CDR3 is CASSSQENTEAFF. CDR3 nucleotides: TGTGCCAGCAGCTCCCAGGAGAACACTGAAGCTTTCTTT.

This clonotype was observed at least ten times. The V and J genes are TRBV7-1 and TRBJ2-1; 8 bases align to TRBD2. TRBV7-1 is annotated as an ORF whose role is uncertain. The CDR3 totals 22 residues. Trimming cost V 3 bases and J 0 bases; bases outside gene matches: 22. The CDR3 region is CASSSRQASLAGSRASYNEQFF. CDR3 DNA sequence: TGTGCCAGCAGCTCCAGACAGGCAAGTCTAGCGGGTTCACGGGCCTCCTACAATGAGCAGTTCTTC.

This clonotype has a count of ten or more. The chain links TRBV9 to TRBJ2-6; TRBD2 matches 7 bases. Per the germline V gene, CDR1 is SGDLS and CDR2 is YYNGEE. This CDR3 contains 18 residues. After removal of 3 bases from V and 0 bases from J, the junction contained 9 bases not matched to a gene. The CDR3 protein is CASSARLAVVSGANVLTF. Written as DNA, the CDR3 is TGTGCCAGCAGCGCCCGACTAGCCGTGGTCTCTGGGGCCAACGTCCTGACTTTC.

This clonotype appeared many times. This chain connects TRBV7-8 to TRBJ1-2; D is undetermined. V lost 1 base and J lost 0, with 9 bases in between. Germline assignment: CDR1 SGHVS and CDR2 FQNEAQ. CDR3 length: 15 amino acids. This chain's CDR3 is CASSLGRIANYGYTF. Here the CDR3 DNA reads TGTGCCAGCAGCTTAGGCAGGATAGCTAACTATGGCTACACCTTC.

This clonotype was observed many times. The chain uses TRBV4-3 and TRBJ1-5; possible D gene TRBD1, 6 bases. Trimming shortened V by 1 base and J by 2 bases, and 18 bases separated the two germline ends. CDR3 length equals 18 residues. The germline V gene has CDR1 LGHNA and CDR2 YSLEER. CDR3 residues: CASSQATGGWDGNQPQHF. CDR3 nucleotides: TGCGCCAGCAGCCAAGCGACAGGCGGCTGGGATGGCAATCAGCCCCAGCATTTT.

Many counts were recorded for this clonotype. The CDR3 nucleotides read TGCAGTGCAAAGACAGGGGTCAATCAGCCCCAGCATTTT. It yields the protein CSAKTGVNQPQHF. The gene calls are TRBV20-1 and TRBJ1-5; TRBD1 matches at 8 bases. The germline CDR1 and CDR2 sequences are DFQATT and SNEGSKA (reference sequence). The CDR3 is 13 residues long. Unmatched junction bases numbered 4, after V lost 6 bases and J lost 3 bases.